This T cell receptor (beta chain) was documented in a study of blood T cell repertoires in COVID-19. The assay was immunoSEQ multiplex PCR, and TCRdb's table has in-frame clones only and misses some. Here the sample spans around 230,000 clones, approximately 86% being singletons. This CDR3 is built from 15 residues. Germline assignment: CDR1 SGDLS and CDR2 YYNGEE. V lost 3 bases, J lost 0 bases, and 2 bases stayed unmatched. This receptor was identified in a woman aged 40 to 50 with acute COVID-19. The sequenced sample consisted of PBMCs or T cells enriched from blood (not recorded which). This chain connects TRBV9 to TRBJ2-1, with TRBD2 identical over 8 bases. CDR3 in amino acids: CASSDSGSSYNEQFF. The CDR3, as DNA: TGTGCCAGCAGCGACAGCGGGAGCTCCTACAATGAGCAGTTCTTC.